This T cell receptor beta chain was identified in a study of shared clonotypes between healthy human individuals (dated by TCRdb to 2020 to 2022). About the full investigation: The cohort comprised a couple of women and a few men aged 18 to 49 years. Different laboratories and diverse techniques were used to prepare libraries and sequence TCR repertoires, to increase sequencing depth and limit assay-specific biases. To estimate repertoire size and how much clonotype sharing occurs between individuals, the study deeply sequenced the blood TCR repertoires of several healthy adults. Leukapheresis yielded between about 0.94 and 8.9 billion PBMCs per donor.

The donors were healthy, HIV-negative adults with no recently reported acute infections or vaccinations. Every donor was a Caucasian adult residing in Nashville, Tennessee, USA. For unsorted samples, 90 million or so PBMCs were counted and genomic DNA was extracted with the QIAamp DNA Blood Mini kit. Blood was collected by leukapheresis, and PBMCs were isolated by Ficoll-Histopaque density gradient centrifugation and then cryopreserved in liquid nitrogen vapor phase. To note about this clone: Its target antigen remains unknown. No base qualities exist here, and no much larger clone lies one base off it.

General conclusions and limits of the study: Only blood was sampled, and tissue TCR repertoires likely differ from those in blood. Because the study included a small number of donors, the genetic and exposure-history diversity represented was limited. Based on pairwise subsampling, the degree of clonotype sharing among donors was expected to be affected by sequencing depth.

TCR CDR3 regions were amplified from genomic DNA by multiplex PCR using the deep immunoSEQ assay. Extracted genomic DNA from each cell subset was distributed evenly across all wells of several immunoSEQ 96-well plates, and each plate was treated as a replicate. For unsorted PBMC, each replicate PCR was loaded with approximately 320 ng genomic DNA, equivalent to about 30,000 T cell genomes. Genomic DNA from unsorted PBMC was sequenced over ten immunoSEQ deep assay plates. Purified libraries were measured with a Qubit 3.0 fluorometer, size-checked on a Bioanalyzer 2100, and measured again with the KAPA Library Quantification kit. Each immunoSEQ 96-well plate was sequenced on its own single-read 150-cycle Illumina NextSeq 550 flow cell. From the authors' description of their analysis: The immunoSEQ output contained only junctional sequences without quality scores, so filtering could not match that applied to full-length reads. To assign V/J genes and CDR3, sequences were annotated using PyIR, a Python wrapper for IgBLAST v1.9, with IMGT germline references. Reads with weak V/J assignments (E-value above 1e-6), missing CDR3, stop codons, out-of-frame junctions, or ambiguous translated residues were removed. V3J clonotypes were defined as sequences sharing the same inferred V gene, J gene, and CDR3 amino acid sequence. Percentage overlap between repertoires was computed as shared unique clonotypes divided by the size of the smaller repertoire. RTK rarefaction, the Chao1 estimator, and Recon v2.1 estimates of unobserved clonotypes were used to assess repertoire richness. The clones in this table, taken by TCRdb from immuneACCESS, are in-frame only. Not every clone is retained; where verified, under half of the shortfall comes from an unresolved V gene, and the cause of the rest is unknown. V and J calls and clone size are given by that table; D and trimming were obtained from the DNA. This sample comprises approximately 480,000 clones, about three quarters of them detected only once. Around 12% of the sample is taken by the ten largest.

The CDR3 covers 13 residues, taking in both the cysteine and the phenylalanine. Of the read, only the CDR3 DNA is kept; its 39 bases are in frame from base 1. V ends up 8 bases short and J 7 bases short, with an unmatched junction base count of 5. The germline V gene sets CDR1 to SNHLY and CDR2 to FYNNEI. This TCR was recovered from a woman aged 40 to 55 in good health. Some clones in this sample may be carry-over from other donors' samples. The V and J genes are TRBV2 and TRBJ1-4, with TRBD1 matching 9 junction bases. The specimen sequenced was PBMCs. The CDR3 sequence is CASRGTGTEKLFF. In nucleotides, the sequence is TGTGCCAGCCGGGGGACAGGGACTGAAAAACTGTTTTTT.